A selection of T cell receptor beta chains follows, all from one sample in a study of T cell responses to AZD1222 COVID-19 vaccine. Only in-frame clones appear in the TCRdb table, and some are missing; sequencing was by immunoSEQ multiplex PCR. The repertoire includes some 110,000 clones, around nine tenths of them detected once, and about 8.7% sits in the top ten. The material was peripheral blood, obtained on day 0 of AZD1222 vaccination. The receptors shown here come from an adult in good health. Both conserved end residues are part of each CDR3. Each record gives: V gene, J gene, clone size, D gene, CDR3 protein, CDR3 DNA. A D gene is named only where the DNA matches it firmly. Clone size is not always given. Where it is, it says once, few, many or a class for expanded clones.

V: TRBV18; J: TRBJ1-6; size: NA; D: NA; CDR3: CASSPELYNSPLHF; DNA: TGTGCCAGCTCACCGGAACTTTATAATTCACCCCTCCACTTT
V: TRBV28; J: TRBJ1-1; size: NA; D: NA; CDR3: CASSLIYQRQPTNTEAFF; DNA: TGTGCCAGCAGTTTAATATACCAAAGACAGCCTACGAACACTGAAGCTTTCTTT
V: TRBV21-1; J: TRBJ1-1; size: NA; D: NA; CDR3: CASRSTGHRAYNTEAFF; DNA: TGTGCCAGCAGGTCCACAGGCCACCGGGCGTATAACACTGAAGCTTTCTTT
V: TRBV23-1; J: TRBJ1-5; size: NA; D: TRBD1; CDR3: CASSQDIGDRGNSNQPQHF; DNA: TGCGCCAGCAGTCAAGACATCGGGGACAGGGGAAATAGCAATCAGCCCCAGCATTTT
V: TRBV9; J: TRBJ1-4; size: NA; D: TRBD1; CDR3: CASGGQGNEKLFF; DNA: TGTGCCAGCGGAGGACAGGGGAATGAAAAACTGTTTTTT
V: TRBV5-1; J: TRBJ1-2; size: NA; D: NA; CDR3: CASSLATGSNYGYTF; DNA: TGCGCCAGCAGCTTGGCTACAGGAAGCAACTATGGCTACACCTTC
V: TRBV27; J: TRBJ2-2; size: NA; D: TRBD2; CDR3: CASVCPSGSRGTGELFF; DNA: TGTGCCAGCGTTTGTCCTAGCGGGAGTAGAGGCACCGGGGAGCTGTTTTTT
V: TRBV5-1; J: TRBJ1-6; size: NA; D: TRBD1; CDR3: CASSLVSATGVNSPLHF; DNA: TGCGCCAGCAGCTTGGTATCGGCGACAGGGGTTAATTCACCCCTCCACTTT
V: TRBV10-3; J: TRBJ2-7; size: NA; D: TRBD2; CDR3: CAISARLAATYEQYF; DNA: TGTGCCATCAGTGCGAGACTAGCGGCTACTTACGAGCAGTACTTC
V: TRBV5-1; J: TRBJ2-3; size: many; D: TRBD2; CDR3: CASSPRTSASPTDTQYF; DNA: TGCGCCAGCAGCCCTCGGACTAGCGCGTCCCCCACAGATACGCAGTATTTT
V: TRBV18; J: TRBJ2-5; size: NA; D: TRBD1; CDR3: CASSPRTGLEETQYF; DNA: TGTGCCAGCTCACCCCGGACAGGGCTGGAGGAGACCCAGTACTTC
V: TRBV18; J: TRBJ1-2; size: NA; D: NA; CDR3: CASSPQGNYGYTF; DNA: TGTGCCAGCTCACCCCAGGGGAACTATGGCTACACCTTC
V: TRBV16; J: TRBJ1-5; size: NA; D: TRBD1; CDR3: CASLGTGENQPQHF; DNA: TGTGCCAGTTTGGGGACAGGTGAAAATCAGCCCCAGCATTTT
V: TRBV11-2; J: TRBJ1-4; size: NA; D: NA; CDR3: CASSLAPATNEKLFF; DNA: TGTGCCAGCAGCTTAGCCCCTGCAACTAATGAAAAACTGTTTTTT
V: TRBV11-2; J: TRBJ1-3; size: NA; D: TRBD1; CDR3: CASSLIGQGAILSGNTIYF; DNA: TGTGCCAGCAGCTTAATCGGACAGGGGGCAATACTCTCTGGAAACACCATATATTTT
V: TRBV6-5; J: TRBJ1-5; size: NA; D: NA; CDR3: CASSYSRGSNQPQHF; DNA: TGTGCCAGCAGTTACTCACGGGGTTCCAATCAGCCCCAGCATTTT
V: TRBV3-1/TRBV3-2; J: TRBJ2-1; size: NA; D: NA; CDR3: CASSQRGAANNEQFF; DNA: TGTGCCAGCAGCCAGAGGGGAGCGGCCAACAATGAGCAGTTCTTC
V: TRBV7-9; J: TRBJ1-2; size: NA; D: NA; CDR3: CASSLIPEAGYGYTF; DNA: TGTGCCAGCAGCTTAATCCCAGAGGCTGGGTATGGCTACACCTTC
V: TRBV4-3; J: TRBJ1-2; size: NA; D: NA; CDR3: CASSQVFQDSIYGYTF; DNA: TGCGCCAGCAGCCAGGTGTTCCAAGACAGTATCTATGGCTACACCTTC
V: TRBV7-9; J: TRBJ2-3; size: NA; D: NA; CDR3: CASSRGYTQYF; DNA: TGTGCCAGCAGCCGTGGGTATACGCAGTATTTT
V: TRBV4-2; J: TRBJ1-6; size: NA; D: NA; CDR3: CASSQDPGEGSPLHF; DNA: TGTGCCAGCAGCCAAGACCCGGGGGAGGGTTCACCCCTCCACTTT
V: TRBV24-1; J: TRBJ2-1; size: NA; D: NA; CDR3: CATGGGAWGEQFF; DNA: TGTGCCACCGGGGGCGGGGCGTGGGGTGAGCAGTTCTTC
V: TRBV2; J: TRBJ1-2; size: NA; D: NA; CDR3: CASSDPSRADGYTF; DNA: TGTGCCAGCAGTGACCCTTCCAGGGCGGATGGCTACACCTTC
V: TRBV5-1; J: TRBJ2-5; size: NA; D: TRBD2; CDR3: CASSFGLAGGGETQYF; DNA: TGCGCCAGCAGCTTCGGACTAGCGGGAGGAGGAGAGACCCAGTACTTC
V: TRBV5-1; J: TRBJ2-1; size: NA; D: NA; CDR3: CASSRPDSSYNEQFF; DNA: TGCGCCAGCAGCCGACCAGATAGCTCCTACAATGAGCAGTTCTTC
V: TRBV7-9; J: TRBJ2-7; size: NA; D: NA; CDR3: CATSYQGHEQYF; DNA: TGTGCCACAAGTTATCAGGGCCACGAGCAGTACTTC
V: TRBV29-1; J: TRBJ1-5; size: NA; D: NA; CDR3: CSVVGMGNQPQHF; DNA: TGCAGCGTTGTTGGGATGGGTAACCAGCCCCAGCATTTT
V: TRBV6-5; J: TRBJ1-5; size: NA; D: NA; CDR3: CASSSNNQPQHF; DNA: TGTGCCAGCAGTTCAAACAATCAGCCCCAGCATTTT
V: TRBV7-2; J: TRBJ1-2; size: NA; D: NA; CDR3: CASSLQAGYGYTF; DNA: TGTGCCAGCAGCTTACAAGCGGGGTATGGCTACACCTTC
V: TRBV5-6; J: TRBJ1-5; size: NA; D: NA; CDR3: CASRRGGRIAVWHF; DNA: TGTGCCAGCAGGCGGGGGGGCAGGATTGCGGTTTGGCATTTT
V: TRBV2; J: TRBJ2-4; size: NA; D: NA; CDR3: CASSVLDRAKNIQYF; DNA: TGTGCCAGCAGTGTCCTCGACCGAGCCAAAAACATTCAGTACTTC
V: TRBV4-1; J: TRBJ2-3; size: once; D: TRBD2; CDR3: CASSSSGRTDTQYF; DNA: TGCGCCAGCAGCTCCAGCGGGAGAACAGATACGCAGTATTTT
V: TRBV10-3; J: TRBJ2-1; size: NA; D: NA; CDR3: CAISGAGLPNEQFF; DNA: TGTGCCATCAGTGGCGCGGGACTTCCAAATGAGCAGTTCTTC
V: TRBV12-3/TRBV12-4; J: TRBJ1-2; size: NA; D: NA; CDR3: CAGQYYGYTF; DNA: TGTGCCGGACAATACTATGGCTACACCTTC
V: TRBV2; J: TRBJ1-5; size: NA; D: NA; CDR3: CASTAGHQPQHF; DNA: TGTGCCAGCACTGCAGGGCATCAGCCCCAGCATTTT
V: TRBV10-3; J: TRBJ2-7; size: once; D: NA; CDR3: CAISEGGLRYEQYF; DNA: TGTGCCATCAGTGAAGGTGGGTTGCGGTACGAGCAGTACTTC
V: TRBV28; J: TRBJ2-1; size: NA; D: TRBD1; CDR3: CASSSSGTGDGVRWKFF; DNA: TGTGCCAGCAGTTCCTCAGGGACAGGGGACGGAGTTCGTTGGAAGTTCTTC
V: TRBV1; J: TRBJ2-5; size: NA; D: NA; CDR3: CTSSRRRLAGGGKETQYF; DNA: TGCACCAGCAGCCGCCGGAGGCTAGCGGGGGGCGGAAAAGAGACCCAGTACTTC
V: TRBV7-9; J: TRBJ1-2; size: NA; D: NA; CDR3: CASSLGSSGLVFYGYTF; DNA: TGTGCCAGCAGCTTAGGGTCGTCGGGCCTCGTTTTTTATGGCTACACCTTC
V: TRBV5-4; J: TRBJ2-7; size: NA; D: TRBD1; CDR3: CASRTGAGEQYF; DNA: TGTGCCAGTCGGACAGGGGCGGGGGAGCAGTACTTC
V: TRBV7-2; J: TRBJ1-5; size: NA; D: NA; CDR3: CASSLQGTGNQPQHF; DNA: TGTGCCAGCAGCTTACAGGGTACGGGCAATCAGCCCCAGCATTTT
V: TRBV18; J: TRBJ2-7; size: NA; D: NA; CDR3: CASSPGRTYEQYF; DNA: TGTGCCAGCTCACCAGGACGTACCTACGAGCAGTACTTC